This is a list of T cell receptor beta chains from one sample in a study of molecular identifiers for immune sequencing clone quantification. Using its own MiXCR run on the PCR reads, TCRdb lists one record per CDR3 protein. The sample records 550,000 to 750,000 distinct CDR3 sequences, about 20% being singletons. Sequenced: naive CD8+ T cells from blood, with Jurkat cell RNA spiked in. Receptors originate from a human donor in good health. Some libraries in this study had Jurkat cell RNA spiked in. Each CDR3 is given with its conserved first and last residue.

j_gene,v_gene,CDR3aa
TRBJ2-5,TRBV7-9,CASSLDPSETQYF
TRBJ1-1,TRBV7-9,CASRRYNTEAFF
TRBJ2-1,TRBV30,CAWNPGTYYNEQFF
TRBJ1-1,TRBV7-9,CASSPQGNTEAFF
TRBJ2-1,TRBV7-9,CASSPRGLGPQNEQFF
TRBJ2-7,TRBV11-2,CASSWQGSRGYEQYF
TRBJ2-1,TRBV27,CASSLLGWGGDNEQFF
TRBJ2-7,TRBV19,CASSGTGSNDEQYF
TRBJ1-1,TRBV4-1,CASSQVAWNTEAFF
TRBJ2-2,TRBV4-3,CASSQDEVNAGELLF
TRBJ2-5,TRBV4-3,CASSQGLAGAGETQYF
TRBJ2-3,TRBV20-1,CSASPAQVTDTQYF
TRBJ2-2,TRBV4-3,CASSRTGTYTGELFF
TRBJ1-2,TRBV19,CAIRGGTYGYTF
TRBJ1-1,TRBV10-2,CASSPLGGLGTEAFF
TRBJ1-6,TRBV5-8,CASSLGGGNSPLHF
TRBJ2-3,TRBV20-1,CSASPPSGSWFFTDTQYF
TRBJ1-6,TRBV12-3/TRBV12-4,CASSQRTDDTLHF
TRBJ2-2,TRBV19,CASSIGGELFF
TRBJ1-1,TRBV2,CAGVGGETEAFF
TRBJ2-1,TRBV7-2,CASSAGLANEQFF
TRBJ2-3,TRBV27,CASSPENGPEDTQYF
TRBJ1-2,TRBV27,CASSSEGLSGYTF
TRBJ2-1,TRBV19,CASSIGQGRNNEQFF
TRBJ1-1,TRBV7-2,CASSLAHPLNTEAFF
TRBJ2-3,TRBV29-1,CSVDTVAGGSDTQYF
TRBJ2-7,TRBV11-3,CASSEKTGSYEQYF
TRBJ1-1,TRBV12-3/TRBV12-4,CASSPSARGVTEAFF
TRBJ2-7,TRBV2,CASSSGGHLYEQYF
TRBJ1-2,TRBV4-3,CASSQVTGGPPRYGYTF
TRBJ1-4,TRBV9,CASSVGQGTTNEKLFF
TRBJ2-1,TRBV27,CASSLNARSGGHTYNEQFF
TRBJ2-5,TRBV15,CATSSRDYVTETQYF
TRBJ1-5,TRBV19,CASSIHSPPGNQPQHF
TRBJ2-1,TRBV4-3,CASSQDTDRGLIHEQFF
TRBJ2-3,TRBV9,CASSVGGAPDTQYF
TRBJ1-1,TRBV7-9,CASSLVNAENTEAFF